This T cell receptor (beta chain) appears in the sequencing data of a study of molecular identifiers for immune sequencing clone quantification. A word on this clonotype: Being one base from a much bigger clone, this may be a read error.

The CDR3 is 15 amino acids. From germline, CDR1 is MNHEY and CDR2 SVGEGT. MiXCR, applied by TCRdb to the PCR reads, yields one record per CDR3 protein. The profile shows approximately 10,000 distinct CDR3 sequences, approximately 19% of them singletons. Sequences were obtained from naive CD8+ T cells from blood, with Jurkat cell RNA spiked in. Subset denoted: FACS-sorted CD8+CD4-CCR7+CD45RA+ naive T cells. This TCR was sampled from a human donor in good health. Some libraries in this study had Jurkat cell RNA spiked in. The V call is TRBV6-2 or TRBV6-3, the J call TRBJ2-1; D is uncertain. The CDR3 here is CGSSYSVPVAGEQFF. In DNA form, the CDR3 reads TGTGGCAGCAGTTACTCAGTCCCAGTCGCCGGTGAGCAGTTCTTC.